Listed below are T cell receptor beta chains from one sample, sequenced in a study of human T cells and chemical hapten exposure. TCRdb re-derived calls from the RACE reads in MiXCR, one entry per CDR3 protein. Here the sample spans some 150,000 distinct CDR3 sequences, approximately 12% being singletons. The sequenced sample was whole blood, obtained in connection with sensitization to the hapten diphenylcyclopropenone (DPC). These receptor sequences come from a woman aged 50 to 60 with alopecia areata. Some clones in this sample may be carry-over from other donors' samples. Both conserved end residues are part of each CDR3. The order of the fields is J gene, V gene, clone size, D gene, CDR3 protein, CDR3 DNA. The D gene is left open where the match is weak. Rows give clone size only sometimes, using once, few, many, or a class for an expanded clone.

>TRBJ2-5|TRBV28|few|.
CASSLSRWGFQETQYF
TGTGCCAGCAGTTTATCCCGGTGGGGTTTTCAAGAGACCCAGTACTTC
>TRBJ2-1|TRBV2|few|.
CASRGGGTVTYNEQFF
TGTGCCAGCAGGGGGGGAGGGACAGTTACCTACAATGAGCAGTTCTTC
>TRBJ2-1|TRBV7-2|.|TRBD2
CASSPRTSGHLRDEQFF
TGTGCCAGCAGCCCAAGGACTAGCGGCCACCTTAGGGATGAGCAGTTCTTC
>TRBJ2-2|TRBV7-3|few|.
CASSQRVTGELFF
TGTGCCAGCAGCCAAAGGGTCACCGGGGAGCTGTTTTTT
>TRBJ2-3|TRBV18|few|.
CASSLGHVTDTQYF
TGTGCCAGCTCACTAGGACATGTCACAGATACGCAGTATTTT
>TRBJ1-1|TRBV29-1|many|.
CSVEEGPGRTEAFF
TGCAGCGTTGAAGAGGGCCCAGGAAGGACTGAAGCTTTCTTT
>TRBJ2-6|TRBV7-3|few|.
CASGNFGFGANVLTF
TGTGCCAGCGGGAACTTTGGGTTCGGGGCCAACGTCCTGACTTTC
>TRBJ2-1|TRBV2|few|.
CASPQGIGEQFF
TGTGCCAGCCCACAGGGAATCGGTGAGCAGTTCTTC
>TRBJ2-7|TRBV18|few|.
CASSKEGGYEQYF
TGTGCCAGCTCAAAGGAGGGGGGCTACGAGCAGTACTTC
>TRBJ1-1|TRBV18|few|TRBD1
CASLAGGMNTEAFF
TGTGCCAGCTTGGCAGGGGGAATGAACACTGAAGCTTTCTTT
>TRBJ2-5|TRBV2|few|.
CASSRLEETQYF
TGTGCCAGCAGTAGGTTAGAAGAGACCCAGTACTTC
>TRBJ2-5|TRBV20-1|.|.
CSARDQSRLQETQYF
TGCAGTGCTAGAGATCAGAGCAGATTACAAGAGACCCAGTACTTC
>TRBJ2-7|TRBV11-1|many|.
CASSSTSYEQYF
TGTGCCAGCAGCTCAACGTCCTACGAGCAGTACTTC